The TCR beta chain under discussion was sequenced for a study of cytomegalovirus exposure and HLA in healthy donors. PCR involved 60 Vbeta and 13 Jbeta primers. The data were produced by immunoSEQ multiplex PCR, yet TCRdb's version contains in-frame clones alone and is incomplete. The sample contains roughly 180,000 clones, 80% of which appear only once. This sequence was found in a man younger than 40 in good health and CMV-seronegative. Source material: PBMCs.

The CDR3 region is CASSPATGVGYTF. The CDR3 region has the DNA TGCGCCAGCAGCCCAGCTACAGGGGTGGGCTACACCTTC. The chain couples TRBV4-1 to TRBJ1-2; 7 bases are a match to TRBD1. With 4 bases clipped from V and 8 bases from J, the junction kept 7 bases outside the gene matches. This CDR3 contains 13 residues. Germline V CDR1 and CDR2: MGHRA, YSYEKL.